Following are 5 T cell receptor beta chains from one sample sequenced in a study of T cells after yellow fever vaccination. Each CDR3 protein gets one entry after TCRdb re-called the 5' RACE reads with MiXCR. In the table there are roughly 140,000 distinct CDR3 sequences, roughly 8% of which are singletons. The starting material was CD4+ T cells sorted from PBMCs, obtained 5 days after the yellow fever booster vaccination. The receptors were gathered from a man aged 30-40 years who received the YFV17D yellow fever vaccine.

This clonotype was detected ten times or more. This chain links TRBV10-1 with TRBJ2-1, with D unclear. The CDR3 has 13 residues. CDR1 is WNHNN, CDR2 SYGVQD, per germline (reference sequence). V was clipped by 2 bases and J by 3 bases, with 5 bases between them. The CDR3: CASSEGGYNEQFF. DNA for the CDR3: TGCGCCAGCAGTGAGGGCGGCTACAATGAGCAGTTCTTC.

This clonotype was seen many times. The chain couples TRBV5-1 to TRBJ2-2; D might be TRBD1 or TRBD2, each matching 5 bases. The CDR3 totals 15 residues. With 0 bases removed from V and 2 bases from J, the gap between germline ends came to 8 bases. Germline V gene lookup returns CDR1 SGHRS and CDR2 YFSETQ. The CDR3 loop is CASSLGGANTGELFF. For the CDR3, the DNA is TGCGCCAGCAGCTTGGGAGGGGCCAACACCGGGGAGCTGTTTTTT.

This clonotype has a count of ten or more. The rearrangement links TRBV12-3 or TRBV12-4 to TRBJ2-1; TRBD2 matches at 12 bases. This CDR3 is built from 15 residues. Trimming took 6 bases from V and 9 from J; bases not matched to a gene: 9. The CDR3 spells CASSQRLAGDSEQFF. CDR3 in DNA: TGTGCCAGCAGCCAGCGACTAGCGGGAGACAGTGAGCAGTTCTTC.

The chain uses TRBV10-3 and TRBJ1-2; D gene unclear. Germline CDR1 is ENHRY and CDR2 is SYGVKD. The CDR3 covers 14 residues. Trimming took off 0 bases at V and 5 bases at J, with 10 bases between the two ends. CDR3 amino acids: CAISESSRTYGYTF. The CDR3 nucleotides read TGTGCCATCAGTGAGTCGTCCCGGACTTATGGCTACACCTTC.

The table lists this clonotype with many counts. This chain joins TRBV20-1 and TRBJ1-1, with D possibly TRBD1 on 6 matching bases. The ends were cut back, 7 bases at V and 7 bases at J, with 16 bases in the middle. Germline values: CDR1 DFQATT, CDR2 SNEGSKA (reference sequence). This CDR3 has 12 amino acids. The CDR3: CSGRGDWGEAFF. As DNA, the CDR3 is TGCAGTGGTAGGGGGGATTGGGGTGAAGCTTTCTTT.